These T cell receptor beta chains were read from a single sample in a study of blood T cells in healthy people across ages. MiXCR was run by TCRdb on the 5' RACE reads, yielding one entry per CDR3 protein. The table has 700,000 to 850,000 distinct CDR3 sequences, around half seen once. The sequencing input was blood. All receptors derive from a man older than 75 in good health. Each CDR3 is given with its conserved first and last residue. Each record gives: clone size, V gene, J gene, D gene, CDR3 DNA, CDR3 protein. D genes are given only for firm matches. Expanded clones get a size class; other rows say once, few or many, or leave the size out.

.	TRBV2	TRBJ2-1	TRBD1	TGTGCCAGCCCAAGGGGACAGCGGTTTGCCTACAATGAGCAGTTCTTC	CASPRGQRFAYNEQFF
.	TRBV2	TRBJ2-7	.	TGTGCCAGCAACGACAGAGTAGGACGCAATGAGCAGTACTTC	CASNDRVGRNEQYF
few	TRBV6-2/TRBV6-3	TRBJ1-5	.	TGTGCCAGCAGTAACCCGGGGAGACCCCAGCATTTT	CASSNPGRPQHF
.	TRBV29-1	TRBJ2-7	.	TGCAGCGCTGGGCCTACAGGACCCTACGAGCAGTACTTC	CSAGPTGPYEQYF
.	TRBV20-1	TRBJ2-1	TRBD2	TGCAGTGCTAGAGATGGGAGGGGCAATGAGCCGTTCTTC	CSARDGRGNEPFF
.	TRBV5-6	TRBJ2-3	TRBD1	TGTGCCAGCAGCCACGGGACAGCCCCTAGCACAGATACGCAGTATTTT	CASSHGTAPSTDTQYF
few	TRBV20-1	TRBJ2-3	.	TGCAGTGCTATATACAGAGATACGCAGTATTTT	CSAIYRDTQYF
.	TRBV6-1	TRBJ2-7	.	TGTGCCAGCAGTGGTAGCGGATTTTACGAGCAGTACTTC	CASSGSGFYEQYF
.	TRBV20-1	TRBJ2-7	TRBD1	TGCAGTGCTCCAGGGGGTTTTGGGTCCTACGAGCAGTACTTC	CSAPGGFGSYEQYF
.	TRBV7-2	TRBJ2-7	TRBD2	TGTGCCAGCAGCCCATGGACTAGCGGGAGTTCCTACGAGCAGTACTTC	CASSPWTSGSSYEQYF
.	TRBV7-9	TRBJ1-2	.	TGTGCCAGCAGCTTAGGGGACGGCTTTTCCGGCTACACCTTC	CASSLGDGFSGYTF
.	TRBV29-1	TRBJ2-3	TRBD2	TGCAGCGTGTTACTCATATCGTTGACTAGCGGGAGTCCCGCGTATTTT	CSVLLISLTSGSPAYF
.	TRBV5-5	TRBJ1-1	TRBD1	TGTGCCAGCAGCTGGGGGACAGGGAACACTGAAGCTTTCTTT	CASSWGTGNTEAFF
few	TRBV27	TRBJ2-4	TRBD2	TGTGCCAGCAGTCGGGGCGGGGGGCAAAACATTCAGTACTTC	CASSRGGGQNIQYF
once	TRBV6-6	TRBJ2-5	.	TGTGCCAGCAGTGGGGTGGGCGCCCGACAGACCCAGTACTTC	CASSGVGARQTQYF
.	TRBV6-2/TRBV6-3	TRBJ2-6	TRBD1	TGTGCCAGCAGTACCCCGACAGGGCTATTCTCTGGGGCCAACGTCCTGACTTTC	CASSTPTGLFSGANVLTF
few	TRBV6-4	TRBJ1-1	.	TGTGCCAGCAGTACCCAGGCCGGGAACACTGAAGCTTTCTTT	CASSTQAGNTEAFF
.	TRBV6-5	TRBJ2-1	.	TGTGCCAGTAAGTTAATTCGGGCCGAGGGGGTTGAGCAGTTCTTC	CASKLIRAEGVEQFF
.	TRBV6-2/TRBV6-3	TRBJ2-4	.	TGTGCCAGCAGGTCGGAGGGGGCCAAAAACATTCAGTACTTC	CASRSEGAKNIQYF
few	TRBV20-1	TRBJ1-2	TRBD1	TGCAGTGCTAGGGGGACAGGGTCCGATATCCATGGCTACACCTTC	CSARGTGSDIHGYTF
.	TRBV9	TRBJ2-3	.	TGTGCCAGCAGCGCCAAATGGGGCGGGGATACGCAGTATTTT	CASSAKWGGDTQYF
.	TRBV29-1	TRBJ2-3	.	TGCAGCCTAAACTCCGGCGATGGGACAGATACGCAGTATTTT	CSLNSGDGTDTQYF
.	TRBV5-1	TRBJ2-5	TRBD1	TGCGCCAGCAGGGAGGACAGGGGTCCGTTGCAAGAGACCCAGTACTTC	CASREDRGPLQETQYF
.	TRBV6-6	TRBJ1-2	.	TGTGCCAGCAGTTACGACGGGAGGGGCTACACCTTC	CASSYDGRGYTF
.	TRBV5-1	TRBJ2-7	.	TGCGCCAGCAGCTTAAGGATGGGGACGGACTCCTACGAGCAGTACTTC	CASSLRMGTDSYEQYF
.	TRBV6-1	TRBJ2-3	.	TGTGCCAGCAGTGCAAGGGCTTGGCGTACAGATACGCAGTATTTT	CASSARAWRTDTQYF
.	TRBV12-3/TRBV12-4	TRBJ2-1	TRBD2	TGTGCCAGCAGCCCAACTAGCGTCCATGTTGAGCAGTTCTTC	CASSPTSVHVEQFF
.	TRBV3-1	TRBJ2-1	.	TGTGCCAGCAGCCAAGATCTAGGTAGTAAGTTCTTC	CASSQDLGSKFF
.	TRBV2	TRBJ2-2	TRBD1	TGTGCCAGCAGTATTCCGGGACAGGCTGGCACCGGGGAGCTGTTTTTT	CASSIPGQAGTGELFF
.	TRBV29-1	TRBJ1-6	.	TGCAGCGCCTCTACCGGGACCCGTAATTCACCCCTCCACTTT	CSASTGTRNSPLHF
.	TRBV29-1	TRBJ1-2	TRBD1	TGCAGCGTCCGGGACAGGGAGTCGAACTATGGCTACACCTTC	CSVRDRESNYGYTF
.	TRBV7-6	TRBJ1-5	.	TGTGCCAGCAGCTTGGACAGTTCTGGCAATCAGCCCCAGCATTTT	CASSLDSSGNQPQHF
.	TRBV27	TRBJ1-2	TRBD1	TGTGCCAGCAGTAAGGGAGACAGGGGAGTCTATGGCTACACCTTC	CASSKGDRGVYGYTF
.	TRBV25-1	TRBJ2-7	.	TGTGCCAGCAGTGAATATAGGGTAGGATCCGAGCAGTACTTC	CASSEYRVGSEQYF
.	TRBV5-1	TRBJ2-3	.	TGCGCCAGCAGCTTGACCGGCCAGGCGGATACGCAGTATTTT	CASSLTGQADTQYF
.	TRBV7-3	TRBJ2-3	.	TGTGTCAGCAGCCCGGGCCGGGCGGGACGCACAGATACGCAGTATTTT	CVSSPGRAGRTDTQYF
.	TRBV18	TRBJ2-1	TRBD2	TGTGCCAGCTCACCTCTCGGGACTAGCGGGAGAAGTAGGAATGAGCAGTTCTTC	CASSPLGTSGRSRNEQFF
.	TRBV12-3/TRBV12-4	TRBJ2-7	.	TGTGCCAGCAGTTTCATGGAAGGGGGCGAGCAGTACTTC	CASSFMEGGEQYF
few	TRBV29-1	TRBJ2-5	TRBD2	TGCAGCGTTGAAGCTAGCGGGAGTCAGACCCAGTACTTC	CSVEASGSQTQYF
.	TRBV7-2	TRBJ1-6	.	TGTGCCAGCAGCTTATGGAGGGGGTTGCAAAATTCACCCCTCCACTTT	CASSLWRGLQNSPLHF
once	TRBV7-9	TRBJ2-5	TRBD2	TGTGCCAGCAGCTTAGGGAGTAGCGGGCCCCAAGAGACCCAGTACTTC	CASSLGSSGPQETQYF
once	TRBV10-3	TRBJ2-5	.	TGTGCCATCAGCGGGACACTTGAAGAGACCCAGTACTTC	CAISGTLEETQYF
.	TRBV7-9	TRBJ1-2	.	TGTGCCAACAGCTTAACAGTATATGGCTACACCTTC	CANSLTVYGYTF
.	TRBV11-1	TRBJ2-1	TRBD2	TGTGCCAGCAGCCCTTATTTAGCGGGTAGCAATGAGCAGTTCTTC	CASSPYLAGSNEQFF
.	TRBV27	TRBJ2-1	TRBD1	TGTGCCAGCAGTTTACGGGACAGGGGCTATGAGCAGTTCTTC	CASSLRDRGYEQFF
.	TRBV5-1	TRBJ2-2	TRBD1	TGCGCCAGCAGCTTCCGGACAGGGGGTGATACCGGGGAGCTGTTTTTT	CASSFRTGGDTGELFF